These 14 T cell receptor beta chains originate from one sample sequenced in a study of T cell changes during pregnancy in multiple sclerosis. Generated by immunoSEQ multiplex PCR, the TCRdb table keeps only in-frame clones and is missing some. The repertoire has 60,000 to 75,000 clones, 90% to 95% of them found once; the top ten carry roughly 1.6%. Specimen: peripheral blood, collected after pregnancy. These receptor sequences come from a female donor with multiple sclerosis, enrolled in a pregnancy study.

The V call is TRBV25-1, the J call TRBJ1-3; D ambiguous. V shed 8 bases and J shed 0 bases, with 11 bases lying between them. Per the germline V gene, CDR1 is MGHDK and CDR2 is SYGVNS. This CDR3 contains 14 residues. The CDR3 reads CASLGRDSGNTIYF. The CDR3 nucleotides are TGTGCCAGCCTAGGGAGGGACTCTGGAAACACCATATATTTT.

The chain is built from TRBV10-3 and TRBJ2-2; a weak D match, TRBD1 (6 bases). Trimming shortened V by 7 bases and J by 3 bases, and 18 bases separated the two germline ends. Germline V gene lookup returns CDR1 ENHRY and CDR2 SYGVKD. CDR3 size: 16 residues. CDR3 amino acids: CAIKVAQGQHTGELFF. CDR3 nucleotide sequence: TGTGCCATCAAAGTCGCCCAGGGGCAGCACACCGGGGAGCTGTTTTTT.

This clone is a singleton in its sample. The chain recombines TRBV5-1 with TRBJ2-7, with 7 nucleotides matching TRBD1. CDR1 and CDR2 from the germline V gene are SGHRS and YFSETQ. The junction had 6 bases not matched to a gene; V was cut back by 4 bases and J by 2 bases. This CDR3 is built from 14 residues. CDR3 nucleotides: TGCGCCAGCAGCGCCGGGACAGCCACCTACGAGCAGTACTTC. Its translation: CASSAGTATYEQYF.

This rearrangement joins TRBV7-9 to TRBJ2-3; D ambiguous. V lost 3 bases and J lost 1, with 11 bases in between. The CDR3 length is 15 residues. Germline lookup yields CDR1 SEHNR and CDR2 FQNEAQ (reference sequence). This CDR3 reads CASSFTIVGTDTQYF. The CDR3 coding sequence is TGTGCCAGCAGCTTTACGATAGTTGGCACAGATACGCAGTATTTT.

The CDR3 nucleotides are TGTGCCAGCAGACAGTACGAACGAGAGACCCAGTACTTC. Residues: CASRQYERETQYF. The chain links TRBV6-5 to TRBJ2-5; D is ambiguous. Germline V gene lookup returns CDR1 MNHEY and CDR2 SVGAGI. Trimming took off 6 bases at V and 4 bases at J, with 12 bases between the two ends. CDR3 length: 13 residues.

This rearrangement joins TRBV29-1 to TRBJ2-1, with D possibly TRBD1 on 5 matching bases. The CDR3 has 12 residues. Trimming left V 3 bases short and J 7 bases short, with 10 bases between. Germline CDR1 is SQVTM and CDR2 is ANQGSEA. The CDR3 loop reads CSVESGPNEQFF. CDR3 sequence (DNA): TGCAGCGTTGAGTCAGGGCCGAATGAGCAGTTCTTC.

This sequence joins TRBV7-9 and TRBJ2-7; TRBD2 might be the D (6 bases). Trimming took off 5 bases at V and 6 bases at J, with 20 bases between the two ends. The CDR3 has 15 amino acids. Per germline, CDR1 SEHNR and CDR2 FQNEAQ (reference sequence). DNA for the CDR3: TGTGCCAGCAGCCCCCGGATGGCCCGGGAGAGCGAGCAGTACTTC. Its translation: CASSPRMARESEQYF.

V gene TRBV7-2 combines with J gene TRBJ1-1; 9 nucleotides line up with TRBD1. Germline V gene data show CDR1 as SGHTA and CDR2 as FQGNSA. The junction had 4 bases not matched to a gene; V was cut back by 5 bases and J by 0 bases. This CDR3 region has 15 residues. The CDR3 DNA follows: TGTGCCAGCAGCCCAAGACAGGGGGTGAACACTGAAGCTTTCTTT. Amino acids: CASSPRQGVNTEAFF.

The table lists this clone with a count of one. The chain recombines TRBV5-1 with TRBJ2-2, with D possibly being TRBD2 (6 bases). Germline V gene data show CDR1 as SGHRS and CDR2 as YFSETQ. V was cut by 4 bases and J by 4 bases, with 17 bases left in between. The CDR3 sequence is 16 residues long. The CDR3: CASSLPSSGATGELFF. CDR3 nucleotide sequence: TGCGCCAGCAGCCTCCCCTCCTCGGGAGCCACCGGGGAGCTGTTTTTT.

V gene TRBV6-5 combines with J gene TRBJ2-1; a weak D match, TRBD1 (5 bases). V lost 1 base to trimming and J lost 3 bases, with 10 bases between them. This CDR3 comprises 15 residues. Germline V gene data show CDR1 as MNHEY and CDR2 as SVGAGI. CDR3 sequence: CASSYFVRDYNEQFF. In DNA, the CDR3 is TGTGCCAGCAGTTACTTCGTCAGGGACTACAATGAGCAGTTCTTC.

This clone is a singleton in its sample. V is TRBV6-1 and J is TRBJ2-7, with 11 bases matching TRBD1. CDR1 MNHNS and CDR2 SASEGT come from the germline V gene. Trimming took 3 bases from V and 7 from J; bases not matched to a gene: 11. The CDR3 is made up of 16 amino acids. The CDR3: CASSEVPGQGEGEQYF. CDR3 bases: TGTGCCAGCAGTGAGGTCCCGGGACAGGGGGAAGGGGAGCAGTACTTC.

The rearrangement links TRBV20-1 to TRBJ2-7; D might be TRBD1 (6 bases). Trimming removed 5 bases from V and 3 bases from J, with 8 bases in between. The CDR3 extends over 11 amino acids. In germline, CDR1 is DFQATT, CDR2 SNEGSKA (reference sequence). In nucleotides, the CDR3 is TGCAGTGCTCACAGGGTCTACGAGCAGTACTTC. Its protein product is CSAHRVYEQYF.

The rearrangement joins TRBV5-1 to TRBJ1-1, with D possibly TRBD1 on 6 matching bases. Between the trimmed V and J ends, which lost 5 bases and 1 base, there was a span of 12 bases. CDR3 length: 14 residues. Germline CDR1 SGHRS, CDR2 YFSETQ. CDR3 coding DNA: TGCGCCAGCAGGACACTGACAGGGAACACTGAAGCTTTCTTT. Its protein product is CASRTLTGNTEAFF.

The gene calls are TRBV29-1 and TRBJ2-3, with 9 bases that match TRBD2. Germline values: CDR1 SQVTM, CDR2 ANQGSEA. Unmatched junction bases numbered 8, after V lost 6 bases and J lost 4 bases. This CDR3 spans 14 amino acids. The CDR3 sequence: CSVGAGGLADTQYF. CDR3 in DNA: TGCAGCGTGGGAGCGGGAGGTTTGGCAGATACGCAGTATTTT.